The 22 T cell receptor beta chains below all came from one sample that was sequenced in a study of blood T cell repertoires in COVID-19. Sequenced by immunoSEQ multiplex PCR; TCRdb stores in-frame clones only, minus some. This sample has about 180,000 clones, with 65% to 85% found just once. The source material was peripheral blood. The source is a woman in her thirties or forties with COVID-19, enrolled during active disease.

The DNA of the CDR3 is TGCGCCAGCAGCCCGGGACTAGCGGGGGCGACCCTAAATGAGCAGTTCTTC. It encodes CASSPGLAGATLNEQFF. This sequence joins TRBV5-1 and TRBJ2-1; TRBD2 matches at 14 bases. This CDR3 has 17 amino acids. The trim removed 4 bases at V and 7 bases at J, leaving 10 bases unmatched. Germline CDR1 is SGHRS and CDR2 is YFSETQ.

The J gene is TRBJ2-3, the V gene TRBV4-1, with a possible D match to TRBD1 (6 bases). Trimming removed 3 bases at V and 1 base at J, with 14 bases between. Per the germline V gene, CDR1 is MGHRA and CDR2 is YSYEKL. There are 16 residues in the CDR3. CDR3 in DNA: TGCGCCAGCAGCCAGGAACAGGGTCGGGGCACAGATACGCAGTATTTT. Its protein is CASSQEQGRGTDTQYF.

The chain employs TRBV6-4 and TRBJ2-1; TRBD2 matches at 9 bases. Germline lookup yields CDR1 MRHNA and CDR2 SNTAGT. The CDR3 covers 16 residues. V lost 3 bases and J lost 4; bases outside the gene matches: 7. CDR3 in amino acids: CASSDSASGEYNEQFF. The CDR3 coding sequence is TGTGCCAGCAGTGATTCGGCTAGCGGGGAATACAATGAGCAGTTCTTC.

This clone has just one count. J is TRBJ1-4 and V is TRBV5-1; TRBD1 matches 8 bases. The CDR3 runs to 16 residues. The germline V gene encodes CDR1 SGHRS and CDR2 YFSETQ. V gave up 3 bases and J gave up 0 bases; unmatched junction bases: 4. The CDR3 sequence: CASSSRGLATNEKLFF. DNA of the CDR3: TGCGCCAGCAGCTCCAGGGGGCTGGCAACTAATGAAAAACTGTTTTTT.

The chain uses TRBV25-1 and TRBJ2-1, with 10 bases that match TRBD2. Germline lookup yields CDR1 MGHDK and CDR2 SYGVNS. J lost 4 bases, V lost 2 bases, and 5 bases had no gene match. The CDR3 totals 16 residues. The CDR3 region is CASSETGTSVYNEQFF. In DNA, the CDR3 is TGTGCCAGCAGTGAAACCGGGACTAGCGTATACAATGAGCAGTTCTTC.

CDR3 sequence (DNA): TGTGCCAGCAGTGACTCGGCGGGAGAGTCAGATACGCAGTATTTT. Residues: CASSDSAGESDTQYF. The V gene is TRBV6-4, the J gene TRBJ2-3; 7 nucleotides agree with TRBD2. Trimming cost V 0 bases and J 4 bases; bases outside gene matches: 4. The CDR3 is 15 amino acids. Per germline, CDR1 MRHNA and CDR2 SNTAGT.

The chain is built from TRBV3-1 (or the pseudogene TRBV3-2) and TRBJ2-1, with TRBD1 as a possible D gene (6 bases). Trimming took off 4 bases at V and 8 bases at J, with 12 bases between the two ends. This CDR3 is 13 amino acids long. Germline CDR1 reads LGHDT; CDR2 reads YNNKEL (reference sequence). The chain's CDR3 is CASSRTGLDEQFF. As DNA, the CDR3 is TGTGCCAGCAGCCGAACAGGGCTGGATGAGCAGTTCTTC.

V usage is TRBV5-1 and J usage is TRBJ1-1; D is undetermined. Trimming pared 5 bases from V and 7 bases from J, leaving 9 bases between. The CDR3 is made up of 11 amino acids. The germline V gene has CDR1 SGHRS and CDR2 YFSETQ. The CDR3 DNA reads TGCGCCAGCAGGGTTGGGCTTGAAGCTTTCTTT. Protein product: CASRVGLEAFF.

The CDR3 bases are TGTGCCAGCAGCTTGCCAGGGAACACTGAAGCTTTCTTT. This codes for CASSLPGNTEAFF. The V gene is TRBV11-2, the J gene TRBJ1-1; D is ambiguous. The V gene lost 3 bases and the J gene lost 1 base, with 6 bases spanning the gap. The CDR3 runs to 13 residues. Per germline, CDR1 SGHAT and CDR2 FQNNGV.

DNA for the CDR3: TGTGCCAGTAGTACAAATGGGAGGGGAGAGACCCAGTACTTC. It translates to CASSTNGRGETQYF. This sequence joins TRBV19 and TRBJ2-5; 7 nucleotides agree with TRBD2. Per the germline V gene, CDR1 is LNHDA and CDR2 is SQIVND (reference sequence). There are 14 residues in the CDR3. The V and J ends lost 4 bases and 4 bases, in that order; junction bases with no gene match: 6.

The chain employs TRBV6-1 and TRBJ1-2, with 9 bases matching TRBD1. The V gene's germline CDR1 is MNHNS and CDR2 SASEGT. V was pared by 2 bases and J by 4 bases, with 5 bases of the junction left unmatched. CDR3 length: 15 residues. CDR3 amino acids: CASSELRDRVYGYTF. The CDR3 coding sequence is TGTGCCAGCAGTGAACTGAGGGACAGGGTCTATGGCTACACCTTC.

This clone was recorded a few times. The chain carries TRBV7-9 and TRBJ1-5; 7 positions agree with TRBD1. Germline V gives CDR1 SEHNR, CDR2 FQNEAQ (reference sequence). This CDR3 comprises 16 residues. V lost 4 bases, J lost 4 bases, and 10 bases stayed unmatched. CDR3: CASSSWSGTDNQPQHF. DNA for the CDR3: TGTGCCAGCAGCTCATGGTCAGGGACAGATAATCAGCCCCAGCATTTT.

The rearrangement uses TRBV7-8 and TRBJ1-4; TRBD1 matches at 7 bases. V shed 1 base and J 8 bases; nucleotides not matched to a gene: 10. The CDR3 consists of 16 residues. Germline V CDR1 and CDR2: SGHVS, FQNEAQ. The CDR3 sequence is CASSLGTGQNQEKLFF. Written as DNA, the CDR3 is TGTGCCAGCAGCTTAGGGACAGGCCAAAACCAGGAAAAACTGTTTTTT.

The CDR3 DNA reads as TGTGCCAGCACTCGGGGGGCAGTCGAAAAACTGTTTTTT. Amino acids: CASTRGAVEKLFF. The J gene is TRBJ1-4, the V gene TRBV25-1, with D maybe TRBD1 (6 bases). V was pared by 7 bases and J by 8 bases, with 14 bases between. This CDR3 region has 13 residues. Germline V gene sequence: CDR1 MGHDK, CDR2 SYGVNS.

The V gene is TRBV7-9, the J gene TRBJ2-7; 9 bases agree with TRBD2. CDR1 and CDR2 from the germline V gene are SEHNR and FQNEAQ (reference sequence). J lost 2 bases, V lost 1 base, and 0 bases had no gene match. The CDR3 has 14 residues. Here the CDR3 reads CASSLVAGAYEQYF. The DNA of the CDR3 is TGTGCCAGCAGCTTAGTAGCGGGGGCCTACGAGCAGTACTTC.

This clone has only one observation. This CDR3 reads CASSYSQAGVQPQHF. The CDR3 region has the DNA TGTGCCAGCAGTTACTCCCAGGCAGGGGTTCAGCCCCAGCATTTT. The J gene is TRBJ1-5, the V gene TRBV6-5, with D maybe TRBD1 (6 bases). The CDR3 runs 15 residues. From germline, CDR1 is MNHEY and CDR2 SVGAGI. Trimming cost V 0 bases and J 6 bases, with 12 bases left between them.

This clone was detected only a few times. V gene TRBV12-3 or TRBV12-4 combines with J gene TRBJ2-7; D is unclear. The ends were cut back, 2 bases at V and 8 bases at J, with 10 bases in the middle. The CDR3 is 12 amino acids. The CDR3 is CASSLFSAQQYF. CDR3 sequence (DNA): TGTGCCAGCAGTTTATTCTCAGCGCAGCAGTACTTC.

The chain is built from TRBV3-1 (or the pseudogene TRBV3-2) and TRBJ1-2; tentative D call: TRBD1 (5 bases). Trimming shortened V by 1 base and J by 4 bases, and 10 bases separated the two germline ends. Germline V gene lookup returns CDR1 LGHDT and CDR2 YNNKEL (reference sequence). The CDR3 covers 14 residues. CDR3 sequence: CASSQGGGTYGYTF. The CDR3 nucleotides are TGTGCCAGCAGCCAAGGTGGGGGGACCTATGGCTACACCTTC.

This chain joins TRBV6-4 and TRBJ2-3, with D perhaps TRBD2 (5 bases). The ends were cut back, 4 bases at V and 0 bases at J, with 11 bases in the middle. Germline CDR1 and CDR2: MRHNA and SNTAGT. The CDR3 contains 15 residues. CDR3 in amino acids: CASSVSSYSTDTQYF. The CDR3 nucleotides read TGTGCCAGCAGTGTGTCTAGCTACAGCACAGATACGCAGTATTTT.

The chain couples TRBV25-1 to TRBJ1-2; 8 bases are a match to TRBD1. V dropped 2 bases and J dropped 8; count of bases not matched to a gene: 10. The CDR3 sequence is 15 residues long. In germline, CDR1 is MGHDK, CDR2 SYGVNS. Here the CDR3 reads CASSEPGQARIGYTF. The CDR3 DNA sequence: TGTGCCAGCAGTGAACCGGGACAGGCCCGGATAGGCTACACCTTC.

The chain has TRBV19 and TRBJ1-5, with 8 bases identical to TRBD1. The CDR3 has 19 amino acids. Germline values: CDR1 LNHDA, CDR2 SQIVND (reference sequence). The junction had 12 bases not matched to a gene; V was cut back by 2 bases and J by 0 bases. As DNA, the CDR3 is TGTGCCAGTAGTATACCGGACAGGGACGGGGATTATAGCAATCAGCCCCAGCATTTT. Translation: CASSIPDRDGDYSNQPQHF.

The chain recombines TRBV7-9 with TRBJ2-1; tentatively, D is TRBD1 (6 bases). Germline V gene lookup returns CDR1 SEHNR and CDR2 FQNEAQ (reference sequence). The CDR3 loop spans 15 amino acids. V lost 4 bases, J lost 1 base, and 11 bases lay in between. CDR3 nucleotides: TGTGCCAGCAGCTCATCAGGGGTGTCCTACAATGAGCAGTTCTTC. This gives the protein CASSSSGVSYNEQFF. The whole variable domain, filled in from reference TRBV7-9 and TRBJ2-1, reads DTGVSQNPRHKITKRGQNVTFRCDPISEHNRLYWYRQTLGQGPEFLTYFQNEAQLEKSRLLSDRFSAERPKGSFSTLEIQRTEQGDSAMYLCASSSSGVSYNEQFFGPGTRLTVL.